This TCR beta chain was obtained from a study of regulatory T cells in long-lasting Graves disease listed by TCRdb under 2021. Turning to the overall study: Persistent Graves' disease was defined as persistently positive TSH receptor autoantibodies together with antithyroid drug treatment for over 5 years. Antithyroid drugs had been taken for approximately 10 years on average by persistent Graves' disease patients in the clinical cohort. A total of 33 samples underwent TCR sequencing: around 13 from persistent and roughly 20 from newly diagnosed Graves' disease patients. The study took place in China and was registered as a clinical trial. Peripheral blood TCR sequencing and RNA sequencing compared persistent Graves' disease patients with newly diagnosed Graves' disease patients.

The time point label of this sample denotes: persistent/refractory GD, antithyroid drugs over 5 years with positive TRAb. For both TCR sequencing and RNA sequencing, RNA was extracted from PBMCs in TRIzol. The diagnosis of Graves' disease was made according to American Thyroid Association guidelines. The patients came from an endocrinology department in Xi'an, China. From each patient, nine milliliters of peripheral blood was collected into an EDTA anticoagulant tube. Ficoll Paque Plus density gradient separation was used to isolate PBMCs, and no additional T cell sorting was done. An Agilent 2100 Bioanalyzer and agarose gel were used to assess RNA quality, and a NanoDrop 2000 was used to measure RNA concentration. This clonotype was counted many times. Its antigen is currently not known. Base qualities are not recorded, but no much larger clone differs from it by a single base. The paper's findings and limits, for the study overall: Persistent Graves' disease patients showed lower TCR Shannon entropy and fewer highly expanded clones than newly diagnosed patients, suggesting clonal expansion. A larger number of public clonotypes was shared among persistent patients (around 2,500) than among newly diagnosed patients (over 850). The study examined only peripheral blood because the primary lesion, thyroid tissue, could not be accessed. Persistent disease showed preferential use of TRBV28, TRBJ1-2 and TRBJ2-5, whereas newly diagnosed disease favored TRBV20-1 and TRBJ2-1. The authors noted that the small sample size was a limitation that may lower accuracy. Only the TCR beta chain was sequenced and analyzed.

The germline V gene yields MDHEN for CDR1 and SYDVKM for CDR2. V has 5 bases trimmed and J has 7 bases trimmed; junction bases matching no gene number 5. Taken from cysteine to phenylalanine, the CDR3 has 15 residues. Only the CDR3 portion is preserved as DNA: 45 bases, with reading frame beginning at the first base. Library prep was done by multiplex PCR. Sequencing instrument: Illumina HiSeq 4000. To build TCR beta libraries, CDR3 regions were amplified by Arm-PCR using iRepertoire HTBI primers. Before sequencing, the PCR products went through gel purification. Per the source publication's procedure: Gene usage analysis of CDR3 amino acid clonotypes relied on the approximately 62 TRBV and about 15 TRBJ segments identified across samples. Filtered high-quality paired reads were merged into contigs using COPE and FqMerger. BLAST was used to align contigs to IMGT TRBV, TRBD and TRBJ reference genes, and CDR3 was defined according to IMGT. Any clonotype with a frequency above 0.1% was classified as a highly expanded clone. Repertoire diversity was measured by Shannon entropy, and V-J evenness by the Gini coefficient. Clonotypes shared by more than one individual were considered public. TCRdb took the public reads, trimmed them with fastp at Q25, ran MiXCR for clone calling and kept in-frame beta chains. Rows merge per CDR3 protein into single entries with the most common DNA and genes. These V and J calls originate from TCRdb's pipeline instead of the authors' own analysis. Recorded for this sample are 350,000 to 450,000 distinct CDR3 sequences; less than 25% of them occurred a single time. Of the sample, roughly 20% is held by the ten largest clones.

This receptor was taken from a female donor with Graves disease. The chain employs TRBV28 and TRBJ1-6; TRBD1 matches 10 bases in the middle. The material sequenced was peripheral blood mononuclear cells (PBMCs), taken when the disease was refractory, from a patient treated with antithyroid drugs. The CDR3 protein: CASSLRDRGNSPLHF. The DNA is TGTGCCAGCAGTCTCCGGGACAGGGGAAATTCACCCCTCCACTTT. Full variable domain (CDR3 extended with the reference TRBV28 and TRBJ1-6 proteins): DVKVTQSSRYLVKRTGEKVFLECVQDMDHENMFWYRQDPGLGLRLIYFSYDVKMKEKGDIPEGYSVSREKKERFSLILESASTNQTSMYLCASSLRDRGNSPLHFGNGTRLTVT.